These T cell receptor beta chains were read from a single sample in a study of spatial heterogeneity in lung cancer. TCRdb itself ran the 5' RACE reads through MiXCR, one entry per CDR3 protein. The sample lists 12,000 or so distinct CDR3 sequences, roughly 15% occurring once. The sample consisted of lung tumor tissue, taken at surgery. The receptors here all came from a male donor with early-stage non-small cell lung cancer. Each CDR3 is given with its conserved first and last residue. A D gene is named only where the DNA matches it firmly. The listing skips clone size in some rows; elsewhere it reads once, few, many or a size class.

clone_size j_call d_call v_call cdr3_nt cdr3_aa
- TRBJ2-3 - TRBV29-1 TGCAGCGTTGATCAAGGGCGGGTCGGAGATACGCAGTATTTT CSVDQGRVGDTQYF
many TRBJ2-5 - TRBV5-1 TGCGCCAGCAGCTTGGGACAGGTAGAGACCCAGTACTTC CASSLGQVETQYF
many TRBJ2-5 - TRBV24-1 TGTGCCACCGGCCAGGCGGGGACGGAGACCCAGTACTTC CATGQAGTETQYF
few TRBJ1-2 - TRBV12-3/TRBV12-4 TGTGCCAGCAGTTTGAGCAACTCCTATGGCTACACCTTC CASSLSNSYGYTF
few TRBJ2-7 - TRBV7-9 TGTGCCAGCAGCACGACAGTCTACGAGCAGTACTTC CASSTTVYEQYF
- TRBJ2-1 - TRBV10-3 TGTGCCATCAGTGAGACCACCTCCGAGCAGTTCTTC CAISETTSEQFF
once TRBJ2-3 - TRBV4-1 TGCGCCAGCAGCCAAGACAGGGTGGTTAGCACAGATACGCAGTATTTT CASSQDRVVSTDTQYF
many TRBJ2-3 - TRBV7-9 TGTGCCAGCAGCTTAGAGTCGGGGACAGATACGCAGTATTTT CASSLESGTDTQYF
medium-sized TRBJ2-7 TRBD1 TRBV3-1 TGTGCCAGCAGCCTTACCGGGACAGCCTACGAGCAGTACTTC CASSLTGTAYEQYF
medium-sized TRBJ1-6 TRBD1 TRBV3-1 TGTGCCAGTTCGGGACAGGTGGGCTCACCCCTCCACTTT CASSGQVGSPLHF
medium-sized TRBJ2-7 - TRBV10-3 TGTGCCATCAGTAACAAGAGCTACGAGCAGTACTTC CAISNKSYEQYF
many TRBJ1-5 - TRBV7-2 TGTGCCAGCAGCTTACAGGGTTCTCAGCCCCAGCATTTT CASSLQGSQPQHF
few TRBJ2-3 TRBD2 TRBV7-2 TGTGCCAGCAGCTCCTCCGGGGGGAGTACGCAGTATTTT CASSSSGGSTQYF
medium-sized TRBJ2-3 - TRBV19 TGTGCCAGTAGTATTGTAGCGGTCCCGACTAGCACAGATACGCAGTATTTT CASSIVAVPTSTDTQYF
- TRBJ1-2 - TRBV9 TGTGCCAGCAGCGCAAAAATGGGCACTCCTGGCTCCACCTTC CASSAKMGTPGSTF
- TRBJ2-7 - TRBV5-1 TGCGCCAGCAGCTTGGGGACTACTTACGAGCAGTACTTC CASSLGTTYEQYF
many TRBJ1-3 - TRBV7-2 TGTGCCAGCAGCTTAGATTTCGTCTCTGGAAACACCATATATTTT CASSLDFVSGNTIYF
medium-sized TRBJ2-5 - TRBV24-1 TGTGCCACCAGTGTCGCCGGCCAAGAGACCCAGTACTTC CATSVAGQETQYF
many TRBJ2-3 - TRBV28 TGTGCCAGCAGTTTTGATGGCATTAGCACAGATACGCAGTATTTT CASSFDGISTDTQYF
few TRBJ1-2 - TRBV2 TGTGCCAGCAGTTTGAAGGGGCAGGGCGGACGCTACACCTTC CASSLKGQGGRYTF
- TRBJ2-1 - TRBV12-3/TRBV12-4 TGTGCCAGCAGAGGTCTAGCACTTGCCTACAATGAGCAGTTCTTC CASRGLALAYNEQFF
- TRBJ2-5 - TRBV20-1 TGCAGTGCTAGCAGGGAAGTAGAAGAGACCCAGTACTTC CSASREVEETQYF
many TRBJ2-3 TRBD2 TRBV11-2 TGTGCCAGCAGCTTAGTAGCGGGGGGGCCGACAGATACGCAGTATTTT CASSLVAGGPTDTQYF
many TRBJ1-4 - TRBV20-1 TGCAGTGCTAGGCTTCTCGGGGTAACTAATGAAAAACTGTTTTTT CSARLLGVTNEKLFF
- TRBJ2-5 - TRBV2 TGTGCCAGCCTACCGGTCTCCAGGGGGACCCAGTACTTC CASLPVSRGTQYF
many TRBJ2-7 TRBD2 TRBV29-1 TGCAGCGTTACCTTTCTAGCCGGGAGGTACCACGAGCAGTACTTC CSVTFLAGRYHEQYF
medium-sized TRBJ2-3 - TRBV7-9 TGTGCCAGCGGCGACACAGATACGCAGTATTTT CASGDTDTQYF
few TRBJ2-7 - TRBV7-9 TGTGCCAGCAGCCCCGAGGAGGGGCGGGTAAGCTCCTACGAGCAGTACTTC CASSPEEGRVSSYEQYF
many TRBJ2-7 - TRBV5-1 TGCGCCAGCAGTTCTCAAACCGGGACGGAGCAGTACTTC CASSSQTGTEQYF
many TRBJ2-5 TRBD2 TRBV20-1 TGCAGTGCTGGGGGTAGCGGGAAGGAGACCCAGTACTTC CSAGGSGKETQYF
medium-sized TRBJ2-7 - TRBV15 TGTGCCACCAGCAAAGGACGGAGCGACGAGCAGTACTTC CATSKGRSDEQYF
many TRBJ1-2 - TRBV6-5 TGTGCCAGCAGCCCCCAGCAGGGCTATGGCTACACCTTC CASSPQQGYGYTF
many TRBJ2-5 TRBD1 TRBV5-6 TGTGCCAGCAGCTTGCGACAGGGTCGGGAAGGAGAGACCCAGTACTTC CASSLRQGREGETQYF
- TRBJ1-1 - TRBV7-2 TGTGCCAGCAGCTTAGTTTACTACACTGAAGCTTTCTTT CASSLVYYTEAFF
many TRBJ2-7 TRBD2 TRBV20-1 TGCAGTGCTTCCCTAGCGGGGGGGCCTGTGGACGAGCAGTACTTC CSASLAGGPVDEQYF
medium-sized TRBJ1-1 - TRBV12-5 TGTGCTAGTGGTTTGGTATCTGCTGAAGCTTTCTTT CASGLVSAEAFF
many TRBJ1-4 - TRBV5-5 TGTGCCAGCAAAATTACAGGAACTAATGAAAAACTGTTTTTT CASKITGTNEKLFF
many TRBJ2-2 - TRBV7-6 TGTGCCAGCAGCTTACAGCCTGGAGCCGGGGAGCTGTTTTTT CASSLQPGAGELFF
medium-sized TRBJ1-3 - TRBV20-1 TGCAGTGCTAGTAGTAGAGGCAAGGGGAACACCATATATTTT CSASSRGKGNTIYF
- TRBJ2-2 TRBD1 TRBV7-2 TGTGCCAGCAGCGGACAGGGCAGTCTCACCGGGGAGCTGTTTTTT CASSGQGSLTGELFF
- TRBJ1-2 - TRBV27 TGTGACAGCAGTCTCTATTCGACACAGTCCTATGGCTACACCTTC CDSSLYSTQSYGYTF
- TRBJ2-7 - TRBV27 TGTGCCAGCAGTTTATGGTCAACATCGTACGAGCAGTACTTC CASSLWSTSYEQYF
many TRBJ1-1 - TRBV18 TGTGCCAGCTCACCGGACACGAACACTGAAGCTTTCTTT CASSPDTNTEAFF
once TRBJ2-3 - TRBV6-1 TGTGCCAGCAGTGTGACAGAGACAGATACGCAGTATTTT CASSVTETDTQYF
many TRBJ2-3 TRBD2 TRBV20-1 TGCAGTGCTGGAAGGACTAGCGGGGGAGATACGCAGTATTTT CSAGRTSGGDTQYF
many TRBJ1-2 - TRBV6-5 TGTGCCAGCAGTTATAACAGACCCGTTTCGTGGTATGGCTACACCTTC CASSYNRPVSWYGYTF
- TRBJ2-2 TRBD1 TRBV2 TGTGCCAGCACAGGGGGACAGACATTCCCCGGGGAGCTGTTTTTT CASTGGQTFPGELFF